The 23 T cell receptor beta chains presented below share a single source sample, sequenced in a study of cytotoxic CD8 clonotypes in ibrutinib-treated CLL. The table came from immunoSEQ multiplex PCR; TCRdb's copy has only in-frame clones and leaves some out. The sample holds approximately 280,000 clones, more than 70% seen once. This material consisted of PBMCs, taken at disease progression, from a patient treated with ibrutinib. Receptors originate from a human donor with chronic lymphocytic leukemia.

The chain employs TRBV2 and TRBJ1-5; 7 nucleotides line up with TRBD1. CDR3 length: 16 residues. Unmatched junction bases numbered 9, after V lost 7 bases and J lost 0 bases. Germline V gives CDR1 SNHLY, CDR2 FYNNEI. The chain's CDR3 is CASKGTAGGSNQPQHF. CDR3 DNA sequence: TGTGCCAGCAAGGGGACAGCGGGGGGTAGCAATCAGCCCCAGCATTTT.

The CDR3 protein is CASSDGQEGRGETQYF. The CDR3 DNA reads as TGTGCCAGTAGTGATGGACAGGAGGGCCGGGGGGAGACCCAGTACTTC. The J gene is TRBJ2-5, the V gene TRBV19; D is perhaps TRBD1 (7 bases). Per the germline V gene, CDR1 is LNHDA and CDR2 is SQIVND (reference sequence). Trimming removed 5 bases at V and 5 bases at J, with 21 bases between. The CDR3 has 16 residues.

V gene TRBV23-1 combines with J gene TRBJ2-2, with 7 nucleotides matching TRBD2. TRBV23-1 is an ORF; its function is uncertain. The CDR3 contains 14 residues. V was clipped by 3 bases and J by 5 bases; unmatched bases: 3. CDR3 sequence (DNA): TGCGCCAGCAGTCACCCCGGGGGGACCGGGGAGCTGTTTTTT. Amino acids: CASSHPGGTGELFF.

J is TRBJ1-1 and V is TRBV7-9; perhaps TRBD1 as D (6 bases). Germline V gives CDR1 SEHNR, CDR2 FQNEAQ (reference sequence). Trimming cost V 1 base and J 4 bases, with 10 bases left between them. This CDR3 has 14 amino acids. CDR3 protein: CASSLVQGLTEAFF. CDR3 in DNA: TGTGCCAGCAGCTTAGTCCAGGGGCTCACTGAAGCTTTCTTT.

The CDR3 loop reads CASSEQRLYQETQYF. The CDR3 nucleotides are TGTGCCAGCAGTGAGCAGCGTCTGTACCAAGAGACCCAGTACTTC. The J gene is TRBJ2-5, the V gene TRBV2, with no clear D. The CDR3 has 15 residues. Between the trimmed V and J ends, which lost 3 bases and 0 bases, there was a span of 11 bases. The germline gives CDR1 SNHLY, CDR2 FYNNEI.

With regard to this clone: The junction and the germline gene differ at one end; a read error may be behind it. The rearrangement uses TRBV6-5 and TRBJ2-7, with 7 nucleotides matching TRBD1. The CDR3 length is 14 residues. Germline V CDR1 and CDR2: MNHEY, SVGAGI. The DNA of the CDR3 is TGTGCCAGCAGCCAGACAGGGACCTCCGACGAGCAGTACTTC. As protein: CASSQTGTSDEQYF.

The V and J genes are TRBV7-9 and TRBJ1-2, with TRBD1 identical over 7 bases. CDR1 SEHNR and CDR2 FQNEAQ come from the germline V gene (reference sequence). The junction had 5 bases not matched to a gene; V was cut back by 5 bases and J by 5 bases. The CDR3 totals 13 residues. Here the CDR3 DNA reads TGTGCCAGCAGCCCGGGACAGTCGTATGGCTACACCTTC. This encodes CASSPGQSYGYTF. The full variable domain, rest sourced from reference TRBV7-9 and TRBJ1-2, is DTGVSQNPRHKITKRGQNVTFRCDPISEHNRLYWYRQTLGQGPEFLTYFQNEAQLEKSRLLSDRFSAERPKGSFSTLEIQRTEQGDSAMYLCASSPGQSYGYTFGSGTRLTVV.

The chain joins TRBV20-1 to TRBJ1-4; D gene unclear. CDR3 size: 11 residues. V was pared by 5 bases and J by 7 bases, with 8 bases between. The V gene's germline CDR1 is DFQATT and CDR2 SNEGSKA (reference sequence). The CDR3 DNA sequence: TGCAGTGCTCGGACGGGTGAAAAACTGTTTTTT. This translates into CSARTGEKLFF.

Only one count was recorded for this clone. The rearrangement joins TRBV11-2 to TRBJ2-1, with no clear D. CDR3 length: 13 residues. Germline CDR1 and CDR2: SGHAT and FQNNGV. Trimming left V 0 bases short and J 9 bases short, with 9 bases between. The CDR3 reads CASSLELYFEQFF. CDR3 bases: TGTGCCAGCAGCTTAGAGTTGTATTTTGAGCAGTTCTTC.

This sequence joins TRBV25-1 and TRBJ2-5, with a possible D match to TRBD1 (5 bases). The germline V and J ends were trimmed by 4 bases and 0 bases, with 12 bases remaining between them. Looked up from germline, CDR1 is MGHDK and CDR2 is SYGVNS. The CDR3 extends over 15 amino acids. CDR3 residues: CASSGTQRYQETQYF. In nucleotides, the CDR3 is TGTGCCAGCAGTGGGACACAAAGGTACCAAGAGACCCAGTACTTC.

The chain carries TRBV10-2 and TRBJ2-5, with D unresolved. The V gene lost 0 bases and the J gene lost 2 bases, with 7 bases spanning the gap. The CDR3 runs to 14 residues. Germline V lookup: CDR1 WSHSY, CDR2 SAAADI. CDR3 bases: TGCGCCAGCAGTGAGTCGGGCACTCAAGAGACCCAGTACTTC. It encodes CASSESGTQETQYF.

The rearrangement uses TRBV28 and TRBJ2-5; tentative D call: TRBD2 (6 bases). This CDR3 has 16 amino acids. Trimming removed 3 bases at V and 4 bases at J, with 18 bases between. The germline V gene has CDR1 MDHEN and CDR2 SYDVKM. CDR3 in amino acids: CASSLGGAGRSETQYF. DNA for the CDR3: TGTGCCAGCAGTTTGGGCGGGGCAGGGCGTTCAGAGACCCAGTACTTC.

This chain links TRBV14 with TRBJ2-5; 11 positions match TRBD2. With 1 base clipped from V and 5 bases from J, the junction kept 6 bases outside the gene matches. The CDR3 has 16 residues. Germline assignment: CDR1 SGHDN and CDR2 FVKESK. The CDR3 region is CASSQGSGRALETQYF. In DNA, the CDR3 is TGTGCCAGCAGCCAAGGTAGCGGGAGGGCCTTGGAGACCCAGTACTTC.

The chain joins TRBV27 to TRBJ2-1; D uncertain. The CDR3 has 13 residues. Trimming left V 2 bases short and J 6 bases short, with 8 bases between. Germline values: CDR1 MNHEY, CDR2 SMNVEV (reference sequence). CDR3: CASSLDWSNEQFF. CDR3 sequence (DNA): TGTGCCAGCAGTTTAGACTGGAGCAATGAGCAGTTCTTC.

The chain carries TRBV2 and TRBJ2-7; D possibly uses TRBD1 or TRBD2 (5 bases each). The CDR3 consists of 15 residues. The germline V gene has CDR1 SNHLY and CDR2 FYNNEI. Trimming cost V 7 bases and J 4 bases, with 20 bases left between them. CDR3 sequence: CASKGLGTADYEQYF. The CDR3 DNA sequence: TGTGCCAGCAAAGGATTAGGGACGGCCGATTACGAGCAGTACTTC.

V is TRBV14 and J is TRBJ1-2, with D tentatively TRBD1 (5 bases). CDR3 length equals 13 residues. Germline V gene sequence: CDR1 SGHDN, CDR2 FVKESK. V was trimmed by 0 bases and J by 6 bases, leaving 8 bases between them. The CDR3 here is CASSQDAGNGYTF. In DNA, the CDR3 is TGTGCCAGCAGCCAAGATGCAGGGAATGGCTACACCTTC. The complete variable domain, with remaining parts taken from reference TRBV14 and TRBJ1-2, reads EAGVTQFPSHSVIEKGQTVTLRCDPISGHDNLYWYRRVMGKEIKFLLHFVKESKQDESGMPNNRFLAERTGGTYSTLKVQPAELEDSGVYFCASSQDAGNGYTFGSGTRLTVV.

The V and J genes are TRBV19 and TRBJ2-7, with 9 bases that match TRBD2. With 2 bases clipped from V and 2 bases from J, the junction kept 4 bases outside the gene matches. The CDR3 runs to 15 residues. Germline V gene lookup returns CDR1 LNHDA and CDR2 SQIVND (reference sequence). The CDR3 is CASSIPGLATYEQYF. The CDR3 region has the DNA TGTGCCAGTAGTATACCCGGACTAGCGACCTACGAGCAGTACTTC.

The CDR3 spells CANGVAGGTEAFF. CDR3 nucleotides: TGTGCCAACGGCGTGGCCGGCGGCACTGAAGCTTTCTTT. The chain couples TRBV7-2 to TRBJ1-1; D remains ambiguous. Looked up from germline, CDR1 is SGHTA and CDR2 is FQGNSA. V was shortened by 10 bases and J by 4 bases, with 16 bases between the two germline ends. CDR3 size: 13 residues. Variable domain in full (rest from reference TRBV7-2 and TRBJ1-1): GAGVSQSPSNKVTEKGKDVELRCDPISGHTALYWYRQSLGQGLEFLIYFQGNSAPDKSGLPSDRFSAERTGGSVSTLTIQRTQQEDSAVYLCANGVAGGTEAFFGQGTRLTVV.

The CDR3 DNA reads as TGTGCCAGCAGTTTACAGCGGGAGTCAGATACGCAGTATTTT. Its translation is CASSLQRESDTQYF. This chain links TRBV28 with TRBJ2-3, with TRBD2 identical over 8 bases. The CDR3 is made up of 14 amino acids. Germline assignment: CDR1 MDHEN and CDR2 SYDVKM. The J segment lost 4 bases and the V segment lost 2 bases, leaving 2 bases of the junction unmatched.

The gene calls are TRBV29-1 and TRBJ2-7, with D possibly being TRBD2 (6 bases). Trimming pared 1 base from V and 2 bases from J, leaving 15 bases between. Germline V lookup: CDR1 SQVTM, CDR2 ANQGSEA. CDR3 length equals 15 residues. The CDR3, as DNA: TGCAGCGTTGAAGCCCGTGGAGTAGCGGCCTACGAGCAGTACTTC. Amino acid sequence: CSVEARGVAAYEQYF.

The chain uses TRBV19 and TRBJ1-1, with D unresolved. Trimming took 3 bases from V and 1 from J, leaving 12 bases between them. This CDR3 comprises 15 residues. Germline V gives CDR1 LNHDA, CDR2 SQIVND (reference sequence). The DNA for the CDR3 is TGTGCCAGTAGTATCATCTGGCAGGAGAACACTGAAGCTTTCTTT. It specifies CASSIIWQENTEAFF.

The chain's CDR3 is CASSDAGTAVSYEQYF. CDR3 DNA sequence: TGTGCCAGCAGTGACGCTGGGACGGCCGTCTCCTACGAGCAGTACTTC. The chain joins TRBV6-1 to TRBJ2-7; tentatively, D is TRBD1 or TRBD2 (5 bases each). The V gene's germline CDR1 is MNHNS and CDR2 SASEGT. V gave up 3 bases and J gave up 0 bases, with 15 bases separating them. This CDR3 contains 16 residues.

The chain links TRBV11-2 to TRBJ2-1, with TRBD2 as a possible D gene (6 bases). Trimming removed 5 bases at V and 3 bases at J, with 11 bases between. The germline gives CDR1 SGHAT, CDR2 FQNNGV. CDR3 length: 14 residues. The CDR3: CASSTRLDYNEQFF. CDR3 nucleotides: TGTGCCAGCAGCACCCGACTAGACTACAATGAGCAGTTCTTC.